This T cell receptor beta chain was sequenced during a study of T cells in Graves' hyperthyroidism and ophthalmopathy. Study findings and constraints: The majority of expanded thyroid clonotypes above 0.001 also appeared in blood.

On this clonotype itself: Its cognate antigen is unknown. Just one base apart from a much larger clone, this may be a read error.

Template material for amplifying TCR beta CDR3 regions consisted of RNA transcripts. TCR CDR3 regions were first amplified by RT-PCR with HTBI primers. One entry per CDR3 protein results from TCRdb running MiXCR on the multiplex PCR reads. The data hold over 500,000 distinct CDR3 sequences, with 14% observed a single time. Stable Graves' hyperthyroidism denoted no ophthalmopathy progression over 18 months. The V gene's germline CDR1 is SGHTA and CDR2 FQGNSA. This CDR3 comprises 14 residues. This TCR was recovered from a woman aged 35 to 49 with Graves' hyperthyroidism. The rearrangement links TRBV7-2 to TRBJ2-1; D is undetermined. The sequenced sample was blood. CDR3 sequence: CASSLVELYNEKFF. CDR3 coding DNA: TGTGCCAGCAGCTTAGTAGAGCTTTACAATGAGAAGTTCTTC.